These 18 T cell receptor beta chains share one sample of origin, sequenced in a study of CD8+ T cells in alopecia areata. Investigators isolated RNA and reverse transcribed it into cDNA to act as the sequencing template. Sequencing was performed with immunoSEQ multiplex PCR; in TCRdb, only in-frame clones are kept and a portion is missing. The sample comprises fewer than 110,000 clones, just under 60% of which are singletons, and about a sixth rests with the top ten. Described treatment: oral pan-JAK inhibitor, 5-10 mg twice daily. This sample comprised CD8+ T cells sorted from blood, obtained between weeks 55 and 65, from a patient treated with tofacitinib. The receptors come from a human donor with alopecia areata.

The chain employs TRBV7-9 and TRBJ2-7; D is tentatively TRBD1 or TRBD2 (5 bases each). The CDR3 runs to 12 residues. V lost 9 bases and J lost 2, with 11 bases in between. Germline V lookup: CDR1 SEHNR, CDR2 FQNEAQ (reference sequence). CDR3 sequence: CASWDGAYEQYF. The CDR3 nucleotides read TGTGCCAGTTGGGACGGAGCCTACGAGCAGTACTTC.

This sequence joins TRBV6-1 and TRBJ2-1, with 7 bases that match TRBD1. The CDR3 is 15 amino acids. Germline CDR1 is MNHNS and CDR2 is SASEGT. With 8 bases clipped from V and 7 bases from J, the junction kept 14 bases outside the gene matches. The CDR3: CASSWDSLEKNEQFF. CDR3 DNA: TGTGCCAGCTCTTGGGACAGCCTAGAGAAAAATGAGCAGTTCTTC.

In its sample, this clone was seen a few times. The gene calls are TRBV6-6 and TRBJ2-6; D is unresolved. The germline CDR1 and CDR2 sequences are MNHNY and SVGAGI (reference sequence). This CDR3 has 15 amino acids. The V end lost 2 bases, the J end lost 0 bases, and 5 bases lay between the germline ends. Here the CDR3 DNA reads TGTGCCAGCAGTTACCACAACTCTGGGGCCAACGTCCTGACTTTC. This encodes CASSYHNSGANVLTF.

The chain joins TRBV6-5 to TRBJ2-1, with D uncertain. The germline V and J ends were trimmed by 4 bases and 0 bases, with 7 bases remaining between them. Per germline, CDR1 MNHEY and CDR2 SVGAGI. This CDR3 spans 14 amino acids. CDR3 region: CASSSQASYNEQFF. DNA of the CDR3: TGTGCCAGCAGTTCCCAGGCCTCCTACAATGAGCAGTTCTTC.

The CDR3 DNA reads TGTGCCAGCAGTGAAGATGGGACAGGGCAGCAGAATCAGCCCCAGCATTTT. The encoded protein is CASSEDGTGQQNQPQHF. This chain uses TRBV6-1 with TRBJ1-5; 9 bases fit TRBD1. Trimming cost V 1 base and J 4 bases; bases outside gene matches: 8. CDR1 is MNHNS and CDR2 is SASEGT in the germline V gene. The CDR3 runs to 17 residues.

This clone was recorded once. The chain joins TRBV10-3 to TRBJ2-6; D perhaps matches TRBD1 (5 bases). The CDR3 has 15 residues. V was cut by 10 bases and J by 4 bases, with 17 bases left in between. Per germline, CDR1 ENHRY and CDR2 SYGVKD. The chain's CDR3 is CATHRFGRGANVLTF. The CDR3 coding sequence is TGTGCCACTCACAGGTTTGGGCGCGGGGCCAACGTCCTGACTTTC.

This clone was observed a few times. This chain uses TRBV29-1 with TRBJ2-2, with 7 bases that match TRBD1. Trimming at V came to 4 bases and at J to 6 bases, leaving 14 bases not matched to a gene. The CDR3 is 16 residues long. Germline CDR1 is SQVTM and CDR2 is ANQGSEA. The CDR3 region is CSVGGWARGLAGELFF. The CDR3 DNA reads TGCAGCGTTGGGGGATGGGCCAGGGGGTTAGCCGGGGAGCTGTTTTTT.

The J gene is TRBJ2-1, the V gene TRBV7-9, with 10 bases that match TRBD1. This CDR3 spans 15 amino acids. J was trimmed by 6 bases and V by 5 bases; bases with no gene match: 7. Germline loops: CDR1 SEHNR, CDR2 FQNEAQ (reference sequence). In DNA form, the CDR3 reads TGTGCCAGCAGCCACGACAGGGGGCTAAGCAATGAGCAGTTCTTC. Residues: CASSHDRGLSNEQFF.

V is TRBV7-9 and J is TRBJ2-7; D possibly uses TRBD1 or TRBD2 (6 bases each). Germline values: CDR1 SEHNR, CDR2 FQNEAQ (reference sequence). The CDR3 totals 13 residues. Trimming took 5 bases from V and 2 from J, leaving 10 bases between them. The CDR3 bases are TGTGCCAGCAGCCTGCGGGACACCTACGAGCAGTACTTC. This gives the protein CASSLRDTYEQYF.

This clone was seen more than once but under ten times. The sample holds other DNA sequences that translate to the same CDR3. The V gene is TRBV5-6, the J gene TRBJ2-7; D is uncertain. The CDR3 totals 13 residues. Trimming removed 0 bases at V and 0 bases at J, with 4 bases between. Germline loops: CDR1 SGHDT, CDR2 YYEEEE. CDR3 nucleotide sequence: TGTGCCAGCAGCTTGGGGAGCTCCTACGAGCAGTACTTC. Translating gives CASSLGSSYEQYF.

The chain joins TRBV2 to TRBJ2-6; 7 positions match TRBD1. The germline V gene encodes CDR1 SNHLY and CDR2 FYNNEI. V was pared by 1 base and J by 4 bases, with 4 bases of the junction left unmatched. The CDR3 runs to 16 residues. The DNA for the CDR3 is TGTGCCAGCAGTGAAGGACAGGGTGCCGGGGCCAACGTCCTGACTTTC. Protein: CASSEGQGAGANVLTF.

The rearrangement uses TRBV10-3 and TRBJ2-5; the D is unclear. The CDR3 consists of 15 residues. The germline CDR1 and CDR2 sequences are ENHRY and SYGVKD. Trimming left V 0 bases short and J 1 base short, with 9 bases between. CDR3 loop: CAISESMGFQETQYF. CDR3 sequence (DNA): TGTGCCATCAGTGAGTCAATGGGGTTCCAAGAGACCCAGTACTTC.

This sequence joins TRBV7-2 and TRBJ2-1, with D perhaps TRBD1 (6 bases). The length of the CDR3 is 16 residues. V shed 4 bases and J shed 0 bases, with 13 bases lying between them. Per germline, CDR1 SGHTA and CDR2 FQGNSA. CDR3: CASSSGVGRSYNEQFF. As DNA, the CDR3 is TGTGCCAGCAGCTCAGGGGTGGGACGCTCCTACAATGAGCAGTTCTTC.

V and J are TRBV5-1 and TRBJ1-2; D gene uncertain. The germline gives CDR1 SGHRS, CDR2 YFSETQ. The ends were cut back, 6 bases at V and 3 bases at J, with 15 bases in the middle. This CDR3 spans 14 amino acids. The CDR3 region is CASTFGQSYYGYTF. As DNA, the CDR3 is TGCGCCAGCACCTTCGGGCAGTCTTACTATGGCTACACCTTC.

This chain uses TRBV6-5 with TRBJ2-2; D gene ambiguous. This CDR3 is built from 15 residues. Germline-derived CDR1 and CDR2 are MNHEY and SVGAGI. V lost 1 base, J lost 4 bases, and 10 bases lay in between. CDR3 sequence: CASSYFLPITGELFF. CDR3 DNA: TGTGCCAGCAGTTACTTTCTTCCCATCACCGGGGAGCTGTTTTTT.

This sequence joins TRBV7-9 and TRBJ2-1; D unclear. The CDR3 runs to 11 residues. The germline V and J ends were trimmed by 4 bases and 7 bases, with 5 bases remaining between them. Germline V gene data show CDR1 as SEHNR and CDR2 as FQNEAQ (reference sequence). In DNA form, the CDR3 reads TGTGCCAGCAGCTCGAGGAATGAGCAGTTCTTC. The encoded protein is CASSSRNEQFF. The variable domain in full, with the rest retrieved from reference TRBV7-9 and TRBJ2-1, is DTGVSQNPRHKITKRGQNVTFRCDPISEHNRLYWYRQTLGQGPEFLTYFQNEAQLEKSRLLSDRFSAERPKGSFSTLEIQRTEQGDSAMYLCASSSRNEQFFGPGTRLTVL.

V is TRBV5-1 and J is TRBJ2-2; unclear D gene. Trimming cost V 4 bases and J 2 bases, with 3 bases left between them. The V gene's germline CDR1 is SGHRS and CDR2 YFSETQ. The CDR3 is 12 amino acids. The CDR3 DNA is TGCGCCAGCAGCGGAAACACCGGGGAGCTGTTTTTT. It is translated as CASSGNTGELFF.

This clone turned up a few times. This chain links TRBV15 with TRBJ2-7, with 10 bases that match TRBD2. Trimming at V came to 5 bases and at J to 1 base, leaving 2 bases not matched to a gene. Germline V gene data show CDR1 as LNHNV and CDR2 as YYDKDF (reference sequence). The CDR3 totals 14 residues. The CDR3 sequence is CATSAAGGSYEQYF. The CDR3 DNA is TGTGCCACCAGCGCAGCGGGGGGGTCCTACGAGCAGTACTTC.